The 12 T cell receptor beta chains listed next were all sequenced from one sample in a study of siplizumab effects on memory and regulatory T cells. Using immunoSEQ multiplex PCR, the repertoire was profiled, and TCRdb retains in-frame clones only, with some absent. The table includes around 110,000 clones, approximately 94% detected once. Sequenced sample: non-Treg CD4+ T cells sorted from blood. The receptors were gathered from a human donor in good health.

As DNA, the CDR3 is TGTGCCAGCAGTTTAGCGGGAGAGGTTGCAGATACGCAGTATTTT. Translation gives CASSLAGEVADTQYF. The genes are TRBV7-3 and TRBJ2-3; 9 positions match TRBD2. Germline V gene sequence: CDR1 SGHTA, CDR2 FQGTGA. V lost 6 bases and J lost 4; bases outside the gene matches: 8. CDR3 size: 15 residues.

This clone appeared a single time. The gene calls are TRBV11-2 and TRBJ2-7; D assignment may be TRBD1 or TRBD2 (6 bases each). CDR1 SGHAT and CDR2 FQNNGV come from the germline V gene. This CDR3 has 13 amino acids. With 0 bases removed from V and 12 bases from J, the gap between germline ends came to 15 bases. The CDR3 coding sequence is TGTGCCAGCAGCTTAGAGGAGGGACAAGTCCCGTACTTC. Translation gives CASSLEEGQVPYF.

As regards this clone: Sequence at one end of the junction differs from germline and may be a read error. The V call is TRBV7-3, the J call TRBJ2-2, with TRBD2 matching over 7 bases. The germline CDR1 and CDR2 sequences are SGHTA and FQGTGA. The CDR3 length is 16 residues. The CDR3: CASSLMASGNAGELFF. CDR3 coding DNA: TGTGCCAGCAGCTTAATGGCCAGCGGGAACGCCGGGGAGCTGTTTTTT.

CDR3 residues: CASSGLAVYNEQFF. CDR3 in DNA: TGTGCCAGTAGCGGACTAGCGGTTTACAATGAGCAGTTCTTC. The V and J genes are TRBV19 and TRBJ2-1; the match to TRBD2 covers 10 bases. CDR3 length: 14 amino acids. CDR1 and CDR2 (germline): LNHDA, SQIVND (reference sequence). The trim removed 6 bases at V and 4 bases at J, leaving 3 bases unmatched. Based on the CDR3 plus reference TRBV19 and TRBJ2-1, the full variable domain is DGGITQSPKYLFRKEGQNVTLSCEQNLNHDAMYWYRQDPGQGLRLIYYSQIVNDFQKGDIAEGYSVSREKKESFPLTVTSAQKNPTAFYLCASSGLAVYNEQFFGPGTRLTVL.

The chain employs TRBV5-6 and TRBJ2-1; tentatively, D is TRBD1 or TRBD2 (5 bases each). Per germline, CDR1 SGHDT and CDR2 YYEEEE. Trimming removed 2 bases at V and 0 bases at J, with 9 bases between. The CDR3 loop spans 15 amino acids. CDR3 sequence: CASSFWGRSYNEQFF. CDR3 DNA: TGTGCCAGCAGCTTTTGGGGACGCTCCTACAATGAGCAGTTCTTC.

The chain recombines TRBV6-1 with TRBJ2-7; 8 bases line up with TRBD2. The CDR3 is 16 amino acids. Germline lookup yields CDR1 MNHNS and CDR2 SASEGT. Unmatched junction bases numbered 10, after V lost 4 bases and J lost 2 bases. The CDR3 region is CASSGGFGRAAYEQYF. The CDR3 bases are TGTGCCAGCAGTGGGGGGTTCGGGAGGGCTGCCTACGAGCAGTACTTC.

The gene calls are TRBV7-9 and TRBJ2-6; no firm D call. The CDR3 is made up of 15 amino acids. V was trimmed by 3 bases and J by 0 bases, leaving 6 bases between them. CDR1 SEHNR and CDR2 FQNEAQ come from the germline V gene (reference sequence). The CDR3 sequence is CASSFELSGANVLTF. As DNA, the CDR3 is TGTGCCAGCAGCTTTGAGCTCTCTGGGGCCAACGTCCTGACTTTC.

The chain links TRBV7-9 to TRBJ2-7; D is unresolved. Germline CDR1 is SEHNR and CDR2 is FQNEAQ (reference sequence). Trimming removed 5 bases from V and 3 bases from J, with 11 bases in between. This CDR3 comprises 13 residues. The CDR3 is CASSPDELYEQYF. The DNA for the CDR3 is TGTGCCAGCAGCCCGGACGAGCTCTACGAGCAGTACTTC.

This chain uses TRBV6-5 with TRBJ2-7; D could derive from TRBD1 or TRBD2 (5 bases each). Trimming took 6 bases from V and 0 from J, leaving 15 bases between them. The CDR3 covers 15 residues. Germline V gene lookup returns CDR1 MNHEY and CDR2 SVGAGI. The CDR3 region has the DNA TGTGCCAGCAGGTTCGGGACCAAAAGCTCCTACGAGCAGTACTTC. This gives the protein CASRFGTKSSYEQYF.

This chain connects TRBV7-6 to TRBJ1-3, with D possibly being TRBD1 (6 bases). CDR1 is SGHVS and CDR2 is FNYEAQ in the germline V gene. This CDR3 comprises 15 residues. V dropped 11 bases and J dropped 0 bases, with 17 bases sitting between them. This chain's CDR3 is CAGTGKGGSGNTIYF. The CDR3 bases are TGTGCCGGAACAGGGAAGGGGGGCTCTGGAAACACCATATATTTT.

This chain links TRBV7-9 with TRBJ1-2; D not resolved. V was clipped by 2 bases and J by 0 bases, with 7 bases between them. This CDR3 has 14 amino acids. Germline V gene lookup returns CDR1 SEHNR and CDR2 FQNEAQ (reference sequence). The CDR3 coding sequence is TGTGCCAGCAGCTTATTTGCGGCTAACTATGGCTACACCTTC. It specifies CASSLFAANYGYTF.

The table lists this clone with a count of one. The chain recombines TRBV19 with TRBJ2-3, with TRBD2 as a possible D gene (5 bases). This CDR3 has 15 amino acids. Trimming cost V 4 bases and J 8 bases, with 19 bases left between them. The germline V gene encodes CDR1 LNHDA and CDR2 SQIVND (reference sequence). The CDR3 protein is CASSTWTERGRTQYF. In DNA form, the CDR3 reads TGTGCCAGTAGTACTTGGACTGAAAGAGGGCGTACGCAGTATTTT.